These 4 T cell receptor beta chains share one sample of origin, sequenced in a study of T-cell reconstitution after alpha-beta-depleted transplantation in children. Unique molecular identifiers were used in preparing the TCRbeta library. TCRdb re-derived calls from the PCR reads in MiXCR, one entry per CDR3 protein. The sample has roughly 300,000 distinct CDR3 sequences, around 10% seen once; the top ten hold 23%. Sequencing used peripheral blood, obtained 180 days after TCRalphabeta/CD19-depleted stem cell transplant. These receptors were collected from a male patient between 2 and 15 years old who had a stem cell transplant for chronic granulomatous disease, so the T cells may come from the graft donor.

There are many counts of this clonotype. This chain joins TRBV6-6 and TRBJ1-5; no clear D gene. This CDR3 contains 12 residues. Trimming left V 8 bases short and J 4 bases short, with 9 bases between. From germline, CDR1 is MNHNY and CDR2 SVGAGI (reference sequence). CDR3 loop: CASGFKNQPQHF. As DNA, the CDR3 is TGTGCCAGCGGATTTAAGAATCAGCCCCAGCATTTT.

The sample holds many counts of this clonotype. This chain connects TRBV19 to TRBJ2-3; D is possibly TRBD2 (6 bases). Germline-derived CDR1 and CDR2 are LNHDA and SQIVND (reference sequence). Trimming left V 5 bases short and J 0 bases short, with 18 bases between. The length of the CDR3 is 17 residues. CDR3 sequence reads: CASSPRDFLSSTDTQYF. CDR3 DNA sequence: TGTGCCAGTAGTCCTCGGGACTTTCTTTCTAGCACAGATACGCAGTATTTT.

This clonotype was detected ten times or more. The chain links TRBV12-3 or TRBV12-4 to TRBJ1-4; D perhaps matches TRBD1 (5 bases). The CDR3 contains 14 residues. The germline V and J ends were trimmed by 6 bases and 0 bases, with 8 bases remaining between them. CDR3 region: CASSGTATNEKLFF. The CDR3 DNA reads TGTGCCAGCAGCGGGACCGCAACTAATGAAAAACTGTTTTTT.

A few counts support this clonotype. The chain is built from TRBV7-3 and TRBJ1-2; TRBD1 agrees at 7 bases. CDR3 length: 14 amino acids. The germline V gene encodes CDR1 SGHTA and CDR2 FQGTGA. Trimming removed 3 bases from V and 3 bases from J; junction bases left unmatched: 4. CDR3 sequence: CASSFGTDHYGYTF. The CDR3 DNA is TGTGCCAGCAGCTTCGGGACAGATCACTATGGCTACACCTTC.